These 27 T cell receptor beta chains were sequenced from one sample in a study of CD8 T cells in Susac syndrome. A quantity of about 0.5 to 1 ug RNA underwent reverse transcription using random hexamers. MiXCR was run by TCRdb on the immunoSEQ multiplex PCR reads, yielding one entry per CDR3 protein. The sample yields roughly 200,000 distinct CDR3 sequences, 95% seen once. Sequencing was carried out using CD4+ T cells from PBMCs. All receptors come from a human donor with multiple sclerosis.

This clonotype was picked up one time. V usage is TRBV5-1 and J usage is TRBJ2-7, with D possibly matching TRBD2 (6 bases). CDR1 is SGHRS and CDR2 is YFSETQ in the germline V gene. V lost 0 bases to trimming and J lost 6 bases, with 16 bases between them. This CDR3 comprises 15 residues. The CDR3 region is CASSLAGWGTGEQYF. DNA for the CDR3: TGCGCCAGCAGCTTGGCCGGGTGGGGGACTGGCGAGCAGTACTTC.

CDR3 protein: CATSRVRGRGEQYF. The CDR3 region has the DNA TGTGCCACCAGCAGAGTTCGAGGGAGAGGCGAGCAGTACTTC. V is TRBV15 and J is TRBJ2-7; D might be TRBD2 (5 bases). The CDR3 length is 14 residues. V shed 1 base and J shed 6 bases, with 13 bases lying between them. Germline lookup yields CDR1 LNHNV and CDR2 YYDKDF (reference sequence). Based on the CDR3 plus reference TRBV15 and TRBJ2-7, the full variable domain is DAMVIQNPRYQVTQFGKPVTLSCSQTLNHNVMYWYQQKSSQAPKLLFHYYDKDFNNEADTPDNFQSRRPNTSFCFLDIRSPGLGDTAMYLCATSRVRGRGEQYFGPGTRLTVT.

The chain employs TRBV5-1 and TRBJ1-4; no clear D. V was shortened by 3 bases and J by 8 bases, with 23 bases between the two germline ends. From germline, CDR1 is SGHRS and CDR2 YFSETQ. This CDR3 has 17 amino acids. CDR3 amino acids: CASSSQVIGAVGEKLFF. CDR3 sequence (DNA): TGCGCCAGCAGCTCGCAGGTGATCGGAGCCGTTGGGGAAAAACTGTTTTTT.

The CDR3: CAWSVNRGLTEAFF. The CDR3 nucleotides are TGTGCCTGGAGTGTAAATAGGGGTTTGACTGAAGCTTTCTTT. The chain has TRBV30 and TRBJ1-1, with D perhaps matching TRBD1 (5 bases). Germline V lookup: CDR1 GTSNPN, CDR2 SVGIG (reference sequence). This CDR3 is built from 14 residues. Trimming took off 0 bases at V and 5 bases at J, with 13 bases between the two ends.

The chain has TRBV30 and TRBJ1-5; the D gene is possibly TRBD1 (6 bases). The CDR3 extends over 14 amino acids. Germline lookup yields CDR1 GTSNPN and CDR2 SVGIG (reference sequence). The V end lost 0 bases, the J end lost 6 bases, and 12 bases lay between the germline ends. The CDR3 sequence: CAWSVGGAGQPQHF. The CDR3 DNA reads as TGTGCCTGGAGTGTAGGGGGGGCGGGTCAGCCCCAGCATTTT.

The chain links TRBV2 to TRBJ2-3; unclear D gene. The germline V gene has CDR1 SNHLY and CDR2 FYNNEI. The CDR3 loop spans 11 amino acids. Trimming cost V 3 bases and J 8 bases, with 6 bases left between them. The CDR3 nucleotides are TGTGCCAGCAGTGATATGGGTACGCAGTATTTT. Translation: CASSDMGTQYF.

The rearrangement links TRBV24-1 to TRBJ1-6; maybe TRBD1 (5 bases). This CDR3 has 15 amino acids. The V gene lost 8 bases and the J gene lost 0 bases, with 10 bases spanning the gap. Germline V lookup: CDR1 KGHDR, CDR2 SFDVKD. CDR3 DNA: TGTGCCACCATTGACAGAAGCTCCTATAATTCACCCCTCCACTTT. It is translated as CATIDRSSYNSPLHF.

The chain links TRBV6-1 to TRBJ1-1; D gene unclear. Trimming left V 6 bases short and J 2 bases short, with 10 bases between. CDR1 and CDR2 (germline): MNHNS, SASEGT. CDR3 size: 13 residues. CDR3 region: CASSITQNTEAFF. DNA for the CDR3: TGTGCCAGCAGCATTACTCAAAACACTGAAGCTTTCTTT.

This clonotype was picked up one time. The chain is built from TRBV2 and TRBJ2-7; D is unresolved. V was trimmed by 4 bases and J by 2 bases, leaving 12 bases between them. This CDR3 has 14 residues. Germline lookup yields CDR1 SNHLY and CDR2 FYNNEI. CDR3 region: CASSGRESPYEQYF. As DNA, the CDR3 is TGTGCCAGCAGTGGTAGGGAAAGTCCCTACGAGCAGTACTTC.

The CDR3: CASSMGQGDGYTF. The CDR3 DNA reads TGTGCCAGTAGTATGGGGCAGGGTGATGGCTACACCTTC. The chain couples TRBV19 to TRBJ1-2, with D maybe TRBD1 (5 bases). With 3 bases removed from V and 6 bases from J, the gap between germline ends came to 11 bases. CDR1 LNHDA and CDR2 SQIVND come from the germline V gene (reference sequence). There are 13 residues in the CDR3.

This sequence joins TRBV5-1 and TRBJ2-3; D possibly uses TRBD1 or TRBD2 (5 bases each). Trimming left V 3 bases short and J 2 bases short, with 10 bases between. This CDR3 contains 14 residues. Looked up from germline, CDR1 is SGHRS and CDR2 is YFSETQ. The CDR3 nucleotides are TGCGCCAGCAGCTGGGACGTTAACACAGATACGCAGTATTTT. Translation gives CASSWDVNTDTQYF.

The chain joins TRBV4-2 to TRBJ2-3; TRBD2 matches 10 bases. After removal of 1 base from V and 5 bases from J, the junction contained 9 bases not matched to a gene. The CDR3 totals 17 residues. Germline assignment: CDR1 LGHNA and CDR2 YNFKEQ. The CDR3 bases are TGTGCCAGCAGCCAAGCAGTGAGCGGGGGGGCGATAGATACGCAGTATTTT. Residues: CASSQAVSGGAIDTQYF.

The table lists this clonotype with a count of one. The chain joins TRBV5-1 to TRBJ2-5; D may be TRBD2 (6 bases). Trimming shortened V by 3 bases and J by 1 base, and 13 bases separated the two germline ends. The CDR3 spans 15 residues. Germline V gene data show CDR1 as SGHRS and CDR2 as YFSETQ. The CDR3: CASSSTRAGQETQYF. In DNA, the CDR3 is TGCGCCAGCAGCTCCACACGAGCGGGCCAAGAGACCCAGTACTTC.

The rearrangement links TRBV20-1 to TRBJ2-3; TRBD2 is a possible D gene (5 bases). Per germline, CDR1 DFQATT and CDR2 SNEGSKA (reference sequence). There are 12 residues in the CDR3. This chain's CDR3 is CSRRGRADTQYF. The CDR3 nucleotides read TGCAGCCGCCGGGGTAGGGCAGATACGCAGTATTTT.

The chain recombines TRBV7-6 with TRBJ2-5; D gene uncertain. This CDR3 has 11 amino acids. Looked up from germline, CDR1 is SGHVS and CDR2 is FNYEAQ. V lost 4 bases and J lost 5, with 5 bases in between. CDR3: CASSSHETQYF. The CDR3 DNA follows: TGTGCCAGCAGCTCTCATGAGACCCAGTACTTC. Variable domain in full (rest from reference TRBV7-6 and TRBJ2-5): GAGVSQSPRYKVTKRGQDVALRCDPISGHVSLYWYRQALGQGPEFLTYFNYEAQQDKSGLPNDRFSAERPEGSISTLTIQRTEQRDSAMYRCASSSHETQYFGPGTRLLVL.

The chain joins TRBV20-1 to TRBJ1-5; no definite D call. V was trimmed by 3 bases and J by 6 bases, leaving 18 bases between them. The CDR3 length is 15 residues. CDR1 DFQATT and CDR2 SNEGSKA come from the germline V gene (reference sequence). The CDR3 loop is CSASTVEGGSQPQHF. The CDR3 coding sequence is TGCAGTGCTAGTACCGTCGAGGGAGGGAGTCAGCCCCAGCATTTT.

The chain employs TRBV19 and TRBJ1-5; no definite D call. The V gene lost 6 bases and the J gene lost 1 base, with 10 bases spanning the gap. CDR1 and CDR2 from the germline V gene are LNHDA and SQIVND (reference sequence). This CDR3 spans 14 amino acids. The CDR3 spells CASRTRHSNQPQHF. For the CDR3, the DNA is TGTGCCAGTAGAACCAGACACAGCAATCAGCCCCAGCATTTT.

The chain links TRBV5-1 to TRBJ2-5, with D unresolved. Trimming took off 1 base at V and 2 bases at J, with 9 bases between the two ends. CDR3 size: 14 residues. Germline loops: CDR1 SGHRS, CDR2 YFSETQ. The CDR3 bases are TGCGCCAGCAGCTTGATGGCTAGTCAAGAGACCCAGTACTTC. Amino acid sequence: CASSLMASQETQYF.

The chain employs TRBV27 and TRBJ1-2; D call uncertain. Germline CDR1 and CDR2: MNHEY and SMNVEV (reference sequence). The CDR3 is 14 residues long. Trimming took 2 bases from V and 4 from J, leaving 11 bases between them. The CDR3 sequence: CASSLAAGRYGYTF. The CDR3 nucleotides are TGTGCCAGCAGTTTAGCGGCAGGCCGCTATGGCTACACCTTC.

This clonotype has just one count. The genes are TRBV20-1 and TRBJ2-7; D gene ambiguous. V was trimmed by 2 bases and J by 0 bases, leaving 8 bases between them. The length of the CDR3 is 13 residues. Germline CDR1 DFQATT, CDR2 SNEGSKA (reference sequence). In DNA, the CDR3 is TGCAGTGCTAGATTACACGTCTCCTACGAGCAGTACGTC. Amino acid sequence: CSARLHVSYEQYV.

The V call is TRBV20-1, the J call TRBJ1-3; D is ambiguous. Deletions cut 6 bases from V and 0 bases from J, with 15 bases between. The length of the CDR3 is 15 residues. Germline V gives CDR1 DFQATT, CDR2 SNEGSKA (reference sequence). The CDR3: CSANSGSNSGNTIYF. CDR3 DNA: TGCAGTGCCAACTCTGGATCGAACTCTGGAAACACCATATATTTT.

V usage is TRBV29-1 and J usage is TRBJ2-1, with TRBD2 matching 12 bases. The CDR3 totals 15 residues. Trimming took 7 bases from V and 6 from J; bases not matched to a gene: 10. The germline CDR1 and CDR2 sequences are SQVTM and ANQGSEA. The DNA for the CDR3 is TGCAGCGGCGCCATGACTAGCGGGGGCCGCAATGAGCAGTTCTTC. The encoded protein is CSGAMTSGGRNEQFF.

The CDR3 DNA sequence: TGCAGTGCTAGAGGACCGATGAACACTGAAGCTTTCTTT. This encodes CSARGPMNTEAFF. The chain combines TRBV20-1 with TRBJ1-1; D uncertain. V lost 1 base and J 0 bases, leaving 6 bases between the germline ends. Germline CDR1 DFQATT, CDR2 SNEGSKA (reference sequence). The CDR3 loop spans 13 amino acids.

In nucleotides, the CDR3 is TGTGCCAGCAGCCCGACCATAACCAATAATTCACCCCTCCACTTT. Protein product: CASSPTITNNSPLHF. The V and J genes are TRBV9 and TRBJ1-6; no clear D. The CDR3 has 15 amino acids. Germline CDR1 SGDLS, CDR2 YYNGEE. Trimming stripped 4 bases from V and 5 bases from J, with 13 bases between.

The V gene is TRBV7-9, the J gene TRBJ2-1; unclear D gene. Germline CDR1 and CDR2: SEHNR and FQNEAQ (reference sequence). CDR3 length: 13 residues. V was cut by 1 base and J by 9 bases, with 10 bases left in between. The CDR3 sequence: CASSLGSEGEQFF. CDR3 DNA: TGTGCCAGCAGCTTAGGGAGCGAAGGTGAGCAGTTCTTC. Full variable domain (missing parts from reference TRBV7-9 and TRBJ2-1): DTGVSQNPRHKITKRGQNVTFRCDPISEHNRLYWYRQTLGQGPEFLTYFQNEAQLEKSRLLSDRFSAERPKGSFSTLEIQRTEQGDSAMYLCASSLGSEGEQFFGPGTRLTVL.

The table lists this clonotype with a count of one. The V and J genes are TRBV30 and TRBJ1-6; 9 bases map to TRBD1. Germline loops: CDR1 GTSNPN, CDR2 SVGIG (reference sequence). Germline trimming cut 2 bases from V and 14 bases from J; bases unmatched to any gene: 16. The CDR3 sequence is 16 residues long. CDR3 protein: CAWSNYRDRAKVALHF. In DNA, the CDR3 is TGTGCCTGGAGTAACTACCGGGACAGGGCCAAAGTCGCCCTCCACTTT.

The DNA for the CDR3 is TGCAGTGCTAGACCTTGGCGGGACCTCCGGACCCAGTACTTC. The encoded protein is CSARPWRDLRTQYF. The J gene is TRBJ2-5, the V gene TRBV20-1, with a weak D call TRBD2 (6 bases). The CDR3 is 14 residues long. The germline V gene has CDR1 DFQATT and CDR2 SNEGSKA (reference sequence). Trimming took off 2 bases at V and 7 bases at J, with 17 bases between the two ends.